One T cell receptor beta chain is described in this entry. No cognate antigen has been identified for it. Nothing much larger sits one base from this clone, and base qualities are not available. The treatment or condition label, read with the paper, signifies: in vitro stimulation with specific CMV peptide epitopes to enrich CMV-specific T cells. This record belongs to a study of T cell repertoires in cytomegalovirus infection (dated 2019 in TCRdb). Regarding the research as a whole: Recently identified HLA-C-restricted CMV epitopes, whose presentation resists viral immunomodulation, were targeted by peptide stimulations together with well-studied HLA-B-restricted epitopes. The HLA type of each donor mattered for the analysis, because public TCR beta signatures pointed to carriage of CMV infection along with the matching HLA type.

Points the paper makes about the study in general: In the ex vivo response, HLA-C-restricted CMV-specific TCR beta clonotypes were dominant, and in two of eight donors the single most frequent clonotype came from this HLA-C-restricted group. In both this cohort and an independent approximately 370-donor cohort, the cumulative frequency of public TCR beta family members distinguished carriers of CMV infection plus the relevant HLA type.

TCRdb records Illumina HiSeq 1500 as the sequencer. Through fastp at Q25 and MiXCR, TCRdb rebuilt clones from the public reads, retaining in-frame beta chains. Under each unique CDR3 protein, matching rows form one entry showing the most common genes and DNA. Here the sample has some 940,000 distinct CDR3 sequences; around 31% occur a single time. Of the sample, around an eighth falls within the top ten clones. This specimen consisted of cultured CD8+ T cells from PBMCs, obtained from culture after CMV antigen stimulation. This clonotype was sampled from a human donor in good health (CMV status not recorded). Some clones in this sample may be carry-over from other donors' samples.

The nucleotides read TGTGCCAGCAGCGTAGCCGGGCCCTCCGGGGGCTACACCTTC. Its product reads: CASSVAGPSGGYTF. The chain employs TRBV9 and TRBJ1-2, with no reliable assignment of the D segment. The CDR3 spans 14 residues, from the cysteine through the phenylalanine. Only CDR3 DNA remains: 42 bases, in frame from the first base. V sheds 0 bases and J sheds 8 bases, leaving 14 bases between their ends. The CDR1 and CDR2 encoded by the germline V gene are SGDLS and YYNGEE.